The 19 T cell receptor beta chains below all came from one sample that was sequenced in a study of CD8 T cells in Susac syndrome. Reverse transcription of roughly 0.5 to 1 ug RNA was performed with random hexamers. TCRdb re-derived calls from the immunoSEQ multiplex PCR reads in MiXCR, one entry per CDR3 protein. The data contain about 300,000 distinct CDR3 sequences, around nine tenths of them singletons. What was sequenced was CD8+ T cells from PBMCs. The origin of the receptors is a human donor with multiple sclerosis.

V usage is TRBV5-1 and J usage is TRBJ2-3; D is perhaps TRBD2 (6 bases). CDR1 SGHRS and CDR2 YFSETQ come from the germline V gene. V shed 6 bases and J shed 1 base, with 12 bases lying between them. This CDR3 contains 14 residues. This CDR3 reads CASMDGGGTDTQYF. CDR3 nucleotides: TGCGCCAGCATGGACGGGGGTGGCACAGATACGCAGTATTTT.

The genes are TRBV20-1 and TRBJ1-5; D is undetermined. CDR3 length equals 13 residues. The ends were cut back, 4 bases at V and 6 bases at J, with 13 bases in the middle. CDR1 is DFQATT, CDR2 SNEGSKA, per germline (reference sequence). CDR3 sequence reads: CSATYRYSQPQHF. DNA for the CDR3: TGCAGTGCTACCTACAGATACAGTCAGCCCCAGCATTTT.

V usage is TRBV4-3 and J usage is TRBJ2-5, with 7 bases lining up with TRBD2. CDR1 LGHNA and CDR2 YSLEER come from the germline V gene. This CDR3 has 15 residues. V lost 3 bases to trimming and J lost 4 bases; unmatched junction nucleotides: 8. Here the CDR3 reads CASSHFWGEGETQYF. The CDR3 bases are TGCGCCAGCAGCCACTTTTGGGGGGAGGGAGAGACCCAGTACTTC.

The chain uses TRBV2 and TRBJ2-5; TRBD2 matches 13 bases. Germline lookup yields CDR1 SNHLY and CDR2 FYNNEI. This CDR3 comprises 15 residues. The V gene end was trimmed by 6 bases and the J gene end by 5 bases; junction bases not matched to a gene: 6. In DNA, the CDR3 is TGTGCCAGCAGGCGGACTAGCGGGGGCGGGGAGACCCAGTACTTC. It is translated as CASRRTSGGGETQYF. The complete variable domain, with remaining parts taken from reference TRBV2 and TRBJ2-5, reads EPEVTQTPSHQVTQMGQEVILRCVPISNHLYFYWYRQILGQKVEFLVSFYNNEISEKSEIFDDQFSVERPDGSNFTLKIRSTKLEDSAMYFCASRRTSGGGETQYFGPGTRLLVL.

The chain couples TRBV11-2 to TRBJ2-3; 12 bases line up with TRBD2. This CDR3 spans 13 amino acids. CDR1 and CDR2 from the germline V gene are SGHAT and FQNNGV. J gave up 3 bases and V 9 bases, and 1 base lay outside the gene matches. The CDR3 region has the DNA TGTGCCAGTCTAGCGGGGGGGACAGATACGCAGTATTTT. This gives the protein CASLAGGTDTQYF.

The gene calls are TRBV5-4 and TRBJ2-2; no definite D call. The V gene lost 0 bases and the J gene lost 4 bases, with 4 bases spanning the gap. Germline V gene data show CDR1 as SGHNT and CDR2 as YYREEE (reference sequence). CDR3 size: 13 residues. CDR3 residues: CASSLDGTGELFF. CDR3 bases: TGTGCCAGCAGCTTGGATGGCACCGGGGAGCTGTTTTTT.

The CDR3 here is CASSLLRTGGKNTGELFF. CDR3 nucleotides: TGTGCCAGCAGCTTACTGAGGACGGGTGGGAAAAACACCGGGGAGCTGTTTTTT. The rearrangement uses TRBV7-9 and TRBJ2-2; no definite D call. V gave up 2 bases and J gave up 2 bases, with 18 bases separating them. This CDR3 region has 18 residues. Germline V gene lookup returns CDR1 SEHNR and CDR2 FQNEAQ (reference sequence).

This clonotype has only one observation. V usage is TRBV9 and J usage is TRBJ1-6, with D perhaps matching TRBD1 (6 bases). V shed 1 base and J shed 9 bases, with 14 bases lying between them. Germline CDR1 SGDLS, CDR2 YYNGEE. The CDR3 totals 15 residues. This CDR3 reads CASSVQGGLGSPLHF. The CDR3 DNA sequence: TGTGCCAGCAGCGTACAAGGGGGGCTTGGTTCACCCCTCCACTTT.

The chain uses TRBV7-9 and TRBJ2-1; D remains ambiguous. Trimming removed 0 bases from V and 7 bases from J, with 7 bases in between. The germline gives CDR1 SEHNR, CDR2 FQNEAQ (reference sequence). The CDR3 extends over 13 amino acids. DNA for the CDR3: TGTGCCAGCAGCTTAGCTATCCCGAATGAGCAGTTCTTC. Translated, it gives CASSLAIPNEQFF.

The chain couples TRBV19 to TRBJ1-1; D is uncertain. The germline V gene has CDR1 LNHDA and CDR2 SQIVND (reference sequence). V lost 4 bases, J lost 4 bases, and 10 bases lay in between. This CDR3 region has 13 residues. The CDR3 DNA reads TGTGCCAGTAGTAATTGGGGTGTCACTGAAGCTTTCTTT. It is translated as CASSNWGVTEAFF.

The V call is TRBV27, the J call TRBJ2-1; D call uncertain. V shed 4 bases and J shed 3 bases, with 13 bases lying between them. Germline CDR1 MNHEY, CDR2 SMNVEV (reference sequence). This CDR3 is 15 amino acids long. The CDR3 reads CASSSQLYLYNEQFF. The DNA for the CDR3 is TGTGCCAGCAGTTCGCAGCTCTACCTCTACAATGAGCAGTTCTTC.

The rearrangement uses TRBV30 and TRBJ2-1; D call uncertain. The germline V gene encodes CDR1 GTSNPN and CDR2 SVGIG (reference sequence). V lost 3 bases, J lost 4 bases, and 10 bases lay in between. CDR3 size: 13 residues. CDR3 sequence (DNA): TGTGCCTGGAGCGAAACCGATTACAATGAGCAGTTCTTC. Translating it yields CAWSETDYNEQFF.

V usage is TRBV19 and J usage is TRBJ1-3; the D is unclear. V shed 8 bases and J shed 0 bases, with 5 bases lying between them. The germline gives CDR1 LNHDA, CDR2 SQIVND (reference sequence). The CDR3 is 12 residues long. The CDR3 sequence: CASPPSGNTIYF. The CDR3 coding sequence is TGTGCCAGTCCCCCCTCTGGAAACACCATATATTTT.

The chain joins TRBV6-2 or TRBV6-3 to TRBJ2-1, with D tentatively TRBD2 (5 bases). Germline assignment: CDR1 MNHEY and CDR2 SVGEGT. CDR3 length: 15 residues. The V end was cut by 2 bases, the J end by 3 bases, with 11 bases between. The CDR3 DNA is TGTGCCAGCAGTTACACCCGGGGAGACTACAATGAGCAGTTCTTC. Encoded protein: CASSYTRGDYNEQFF.

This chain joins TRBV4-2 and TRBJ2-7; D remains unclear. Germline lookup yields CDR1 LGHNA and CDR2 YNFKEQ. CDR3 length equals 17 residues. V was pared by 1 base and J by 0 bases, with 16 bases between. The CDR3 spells CASSQVGVGSDSYEQYF. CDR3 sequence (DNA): TGTGCCAGCAGCCAAGTCGGCGTGGGCTCCGACTCCTACGAGCAGTACTTC.

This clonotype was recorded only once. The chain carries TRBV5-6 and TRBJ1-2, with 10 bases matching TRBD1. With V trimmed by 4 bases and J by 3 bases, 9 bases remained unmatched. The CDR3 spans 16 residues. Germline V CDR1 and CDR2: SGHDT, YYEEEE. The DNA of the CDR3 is TGTGCCAGCAGCCATTGGGACAGGGGAGAGGACTATGGCTACACCTTC. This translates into CASSHWDRGEDYGYTF.

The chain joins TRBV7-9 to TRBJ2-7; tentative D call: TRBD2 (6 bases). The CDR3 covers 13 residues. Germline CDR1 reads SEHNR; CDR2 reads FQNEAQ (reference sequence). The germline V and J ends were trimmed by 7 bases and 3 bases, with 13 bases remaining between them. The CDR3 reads CASIGTSFYEQYF. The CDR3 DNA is TGTGCCAGCATCGGTACTAGCTTCTACGAGCAGTACTTC. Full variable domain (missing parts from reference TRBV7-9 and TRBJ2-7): DTGVSQNPRHKITKRGQNVTFRCDPISEHNRLYWYRQTLGQGPEFLTYFQNEAQLEKSRLLSDRFSAERPKGSFSTLEIQRTEQGDSAMYLCASIGTSFYEQYFGPGTRLTVT.

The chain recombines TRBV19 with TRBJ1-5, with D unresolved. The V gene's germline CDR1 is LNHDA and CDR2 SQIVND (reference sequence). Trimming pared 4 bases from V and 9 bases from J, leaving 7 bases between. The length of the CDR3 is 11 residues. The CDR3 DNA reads TGTGCCAGTAGTAGCCACCCGCCCCAGCATTTT. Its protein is CASSSHPPQHF.

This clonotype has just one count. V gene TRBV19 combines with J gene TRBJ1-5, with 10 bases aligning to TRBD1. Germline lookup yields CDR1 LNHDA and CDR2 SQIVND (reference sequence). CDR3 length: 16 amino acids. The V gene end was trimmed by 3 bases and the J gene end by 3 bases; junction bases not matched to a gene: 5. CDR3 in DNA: TGTGCCAGTAGTATGGGGGACAGGGGCTTCAATCAGCCCCAGCATTTT. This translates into CASSMGDRGFNQPQHF.